The 14 T cell receptor beta chains reported below all come from one sample, sequenced in a study of glioma-infiltrating T cells after dendritic cell vaccination. Generated by immunoSEQ multiplex PCR, the TCRdb table keeps only in-frame clones and is missing some. This table holds roughly 100,000 clones, 80% to 90% found once. The specimen was blood, collected before dendritic cell vaccination. The receptors were sampled from a human donor with glioblastoma.

The V and J genes are TRBV29-1 and TRBJ2-1; TRBD1 might be the D (6 bases). CDR1 is SQVTM, CDR2 ANQGSEA, per germline. Trimming removed 7 bases at V and 4 bases at J, with 17 bases between. The CDR3 runs 14 residues. CDR3 amino acids: CSGRDIRGYNEQFF. The CDR3 coding sequence is TGCAGCGGCCGGGACATCCGAGGATACAATGAGCAGTTCTTC.

V gene TRBV6-1 combines with J gene TRBJ2-3; D gene uncertain. V lost 4 bases and J lost 2, with 4 bases in between. CDR1 MNHNS and CDR2 SASEGT come from the germline V gene. There are 12 residues in the CDR3. The DNA of the CDR3 is TGTGCCAGCAGTGGGCCCACAGATACGCAGTATTTT. This encodes CASSGPTDTQYF.

CDR3: CASSLVRTGIYEQYF. The CDR3 region has the DNA TGTGCCAGCAGCTTAGTTAGGACAGGGATCTACGAGCAGTACTTC. The genes are TRBV11-2 and TRBJ2-7; 8 nucleotides line up with TRBD1. The CDR3 length is 15 residues. Germline V gene sequence: CDR1 SGHAT, CDR2 FQNNGV. Losses at the gene ends were 1 base for V and 3 bases for J; bases not matched to a gene: 5.

This rearrangement joins TRBV12-5 to TRBJ2-5; no clear D gene. Germline-derived CDR1 and CDR2 are LGHNT and FRNRAP. With 7 bases removed from V and 4 bases from J, the gap between germline ends came to 13 bases. This CDR3 has 13 amino acids. The CDR3 loop reads CASARYGRETQYF. CDR3 nucleotides: TGTGCTAGTGCCAGGTATGGGCGAGAGACCCAGTACTTC.

This chain joins TRBV4-3 and TRBJ2-5, with a tentative D call TRBD1 (6 bases). The germline V gene encodes CDR1 LGHNA and CDR2 YSLEER. The germline V and J ends were trimmed by 0 bases and 5 bases, with 13 bases remaining between them. The CDR3 is 15 residues long. CDR3 nucleotide sequence: TGCGCCAGCAGCCAAGATAGGGGCCAGGGGGAGACCCAGTACTTC. It codes for CASSQDRGQGETQYF.

CDR3 nucleotides: TGTGCCAGCAGCCCCGGACTAGCGGGGAACCAAGAGACCCAGTACTTC. Translation: CASSPGLAGNQETQYF. The chain employs TRBV7-9 and TRBJ2-5; 12 bases line up with TRBD2. The V gene end was trimmed by 5 bases and the J gene end by 0 bases; junction bases not matched to a gene: 4. Germline values: CDR1 SEHNR, CDR2 FQNEAQ (reference sequence). This CDR3 spans 16 amino acids. The variable domain in full, completed from reference TRBV7-9 and TRBJ2-5, reads DTGVSQNPRHKITKRGQNVTFRCDPISEHNRLYWYRQTLGQGPEFLTYFQNEAQLEKSRLLSDRFSAERPKGSFSTLEIQRTEQGDSAMYLCASSPGLAGNQETQYFGPGTRLLVL.

About this clone: The junction departs from germline at one end; a sequencing error may be responsible. The rearrangement uses TRBV7-7 and TRBJ2-3, with 13 bases that match TRBD2. The CDR3 loop spans 16 amino acids. In germline, CDR1 is SSHAT, CDR2 FNYEAQ (reference sequence). The DNA of the CDR3 is TGTGCTAGCAGCGGAGGGACTAGCGGGGATAGGTATACGCAGTATTTT. Translated, it gives CASSGGTSGDRYTQYF.

This sequence joins TRBV19 and TRBJ1-1, with 10 bases that match TRBD1. The V and J ends lost 5 bases and 7 bases, in that order; junction bases with no gene match: 13. CDR1 LNHDA and CDR2 SQIVND come from the germline V gene (reference sequence). This CDR3 contains 16 residues. Here the CDR3 DNA reads TGTGCCAGTAGTCTTGGCGGGACAGGGGCGGGGGGTGAAGCTTTCTTT. Translation gives CASSLGGTGAGGEAFF. The variable domain in full, completed from reference TRBV19 and TRBJ1-1, reads DGGITQSPKYLFRKEGQNVTLSCEQNLNHDAMYWYRQDPGQGLRLIYYSQIVNDFQKGDIAEGYSVSREKKESFPLTVTSAQKNPTAFYLCASSLGGTGAGGEAFFGQGTRLTVV.

This rearrangement joins TRBV12-5 to TRBJ2-5; TRBD2 is a possible D gene (5 bases). V was pared by 1 base and J by 5 bases, with 23 bases between. The CDR3 is 18 residues long. CDR1 is LGHNT and CDR2 is FRNRAP in the germline V gene. The CDR3 spells CASGLALLSGSQWETQYF. CDR3 sequence (DNA): TGTGCTAGTGGTTTGGCGCTCCTGTCGGGGAGCCAGTGGGAGACCCAGTACTTC.

The CDR3 is CASSQGAPGELFF. The CDR3 nucleotides read TGTGCCAGCTCACAGGGCGCCCCAGGGGAACTGTTTTTT. The chain employs TRBV18 and TRBJ1-4, with D possibly TRBD1 on 6 matching bases. Trimming cost V 4 bases and J 12 bases, with 15 bases left between them. CDR3 length: 13 residues. CDR1 is KGHSH, CDR2 LQKENI, per germline.

The V call is TRBV30, the J call TRBJ1-2; no definite D call. Germline V CDR1 and CDR2: GTSNPN, SVGIG (reference sequence). CDR3 length: 13 residues. The germline V and J ends were trimmed by 0 bases and 2 bases, with 7 bases remaining between them. CDR3 coding DNA: TGTGCCTGGAGTGTAACAGAGAACTATGGCTACACCTTC. Translation: CAWSVTENYGYTF.

The rearrangement links TRBV5-8 to TRBJ1-2, with D uncertain. The germline V gene has CDR1 SGHTS and CDR2 YDEGEE. The CDR3 is 15 amino acids. With 1 base removed from V and 0 bases from J, the gap between germline ends came to 10 bases. DNA for the CDR3: TGTGCCAGCAGCTTGATGGAGTTACCTAACTATGGCTACACCTTC. Its translation is CASSLMELPNYGYTF.

The chain links TRBV15 to TRBJ1-3; possibly TRBD1 for D (6 bases). Trimming removed 3 bases from V and 1 base from J, with 16 bases in between. The CDR3 length is 17 residues. Germline assignment: CDR1 LNHNV and CDR2 YYDKDF (reference sequence). CDR3 nucleotide sequence: TGTGCCACCAGCAGGGGGGCAGGGAAGTTATCTGGAAACACCATATATTTT. This translates into CATSRGAGKLSGNTIYF.

In DNA, the CDR3 is TGTGCCAGCAGCGCCGGACAGGGAAACACCATATATTTT. Encoded protein: CASSAGQGNTIYF. This rearrangement joins TRBV2 to TRBJ1-3, with D possibly being TRBD1 (6 bases). This CDR3 contains 13 residues. Between the trimmed V and J ends, which lost 6 bases and 4 bases, there was a span of 10 bases. From germline, CDR1 is SNHLY and CDR2 FYNNEI. Using reference TRBV2 and TRBJ1-3 for the parts outside the CDR3, the full variable domain is EPEVTQTPSHQVTQMGQEVILRCVPISNHLYFYWYRQILGQKVEFLVSFYNNEISEKSEIFDDQFSVERPDGSNFTLKIRSTKLEDSAMYFCASSAGQGNTIYFGEGSWLTVV.